Listed below are T cell receptor beta chains from one sample, sequenced in a study of technical replicates of blood from a handful of donors. Assay used: immunoSEQ multiplex PCR; TCRdb lists only in-frame clones, some missing. The sample has tens of thousands of clones, around 86% seen once. Sequencing was performed on PBMCs. The receptors derive from a human donor in good health. Some clones in this sample may be carry-over from other donors' samples. Each CDR3 is given with its conserved first and last residue. Each record gives: J gene, clone size, V gene, D gene, CDR3 DNA, CDR3 protein. A D gene is named only where the DNA matches it firmly. Size is stated for part of the rows, as once, few or many counts, or as a class when the clone is expanded.

J: TRBJ1-6; size: once; V: TRBV7-2; D: .; DNA: TGTGCCAGCAGGGGGCTTTATTCACCCCTCCACTTT; CDR3: CASRGLYSPLHF
J: TRBJ2-1; size: .; V: TRBV5-4; D: TRBD1; DNA: TGTGCCAGCAGCGTGACAGGGCTGACCGACAATGAGCAGTTCTTC; CDR3: CASSVTGLTDNEQFF
J: TRBJ2-7; size: .; V: TRBV5-1; D: TRBD1; DNA: TGCGCCAGCAGCATAGAGATTACAGGGGTCTACGAGCAGTACTTC; CDR3: CASSIEITGVYEQYF
J: TRBJ2-1; size: few; V: TRBV9; D: .; DNA: TGTGCCAGCAGCGTAGCGGGAGTTTGGAATGAGCAGTTCTTC; CDR3: CASSVAGVWNEQFF
J: TRBJ2-7; size: few; V: TRBV6-4; D: .; DNA: TGTGCCAGCAGTGCTAACAGGGTGAGCGAGCAGTACTTC; CDR3: CASSANRVSEQYF
J: TRBJ2-7; size: .; V: TRBV11-3; D: TRBD1; DNA: TGTGCCAGCAGCCGCTCGGGACAGTCCTACGAGCAGTACTTC; CDR3: CASSRSGQSYEQYF
J: TRBJ2-5; size: .; V: TRBV5-1; D: .; DNA: TGCGCCAGCAGCTTTACAGGTCTAGAGACCCAGTACTTC; CDR3: CASSFTGLETQYF
J: TRBJ1-3; size: .; V: TRBV9; D: .; DNA: TGTGCCAGCAGCGCCGGGGGATCCTCCCAACATGGAAACACCATATATTTT; CDR3: CASSAGGSSQHGNTIYF
J: TRBJ2-2; size: .; V: TRBV9; D: TRBD1; DNA: TGTGCCAGCAGCGCGGACAGGGGAAACACCGGGGAGCTGTTTTTT; CDR3: CASSADRGNTGELFF
J: TRBJ2-1; size: .; V: TRBV4-1; D: TRBD2; DNA: TGCGCCAGCAGCCAAGAAAAACGTAGCGGGGAATACAATGAGCAGTTCTTC; CDR3: CASSQEKRSGEYNEQFF
J: TRBJ1-1; size: few; V: TRBV7-8; D: .; DNA: TGTGCCACAAGAGGGCGGGGGACTGAAGCTTTCTTT; CDR3: CATRGRGTEAFF
J: TRBJ2-7; size: .; V: TRBV7-2; D: TRBD2; DNA: TGTGCCAGCAGCTTATCGGGCGGGAGCTCCTACGAGCAGTACTTC; CDR3: CASSLSGGSSYEQYF
J: TRBJ1-6; size: .; V: TRBV13; D: .; DNA: TGTGCCAGCAGCCGTCAGGGTTCGGATAATTCACCCCTCCACTTT; CDR3: CASSRQGSDNSPLHF
J: TRBJ2-7; size: .; V: TRBV5-6; D: TRBD1; DNA: TGTGCCAGCAGCTTGGAGGGACAGAGAGGGGTAGAGCAGTACTTC; CDR3: CASSLEGQRGVEQYF
J: TRBJ2-1; size: once; V: TRBV18; D: .; DNA: TGTGCCAGCTCACGTACCTACGAGCACTCCTACAATGAGCAGTTCTTC; CDR3: CASSRTYEHSYNEQFF
J: TRBJ2-2; size: .; V: TRBV7-9; D: TRBD2; DNA: TGTGCCAGCAGCCGAGGTAGCGGGAGGGCCCCCGGGGAGCTGTTTTTT; CDR3: CASSRGSGRAPGELFF
J: TRBJ2-5; size: .; V: TRBV19; D: .; DNA: TGTGCCAGTAGCGGACGGGAAAACCGTCCAAAGACCCAGTACTTC; CDR3: CASSGRENRPKTQYF
J: TRBJ1-1; size: .; V: TRBV7-9; D: .; DNA: TGTGCCAGCGTGGAACTTAGCGCTGAAGCTTTCTTT; CDR3: CASVELSAEAFF